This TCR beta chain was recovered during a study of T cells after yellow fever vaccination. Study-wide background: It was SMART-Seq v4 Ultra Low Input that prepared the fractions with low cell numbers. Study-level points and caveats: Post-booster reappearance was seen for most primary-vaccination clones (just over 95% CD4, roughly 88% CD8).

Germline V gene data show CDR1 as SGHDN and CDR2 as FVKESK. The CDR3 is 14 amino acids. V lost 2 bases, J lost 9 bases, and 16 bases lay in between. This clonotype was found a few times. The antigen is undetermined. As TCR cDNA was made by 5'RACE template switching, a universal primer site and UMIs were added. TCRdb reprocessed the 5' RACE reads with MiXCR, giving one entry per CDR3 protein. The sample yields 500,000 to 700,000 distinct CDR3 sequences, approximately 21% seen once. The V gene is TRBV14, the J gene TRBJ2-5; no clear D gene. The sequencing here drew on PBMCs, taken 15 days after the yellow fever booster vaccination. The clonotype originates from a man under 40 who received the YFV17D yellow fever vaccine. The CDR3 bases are TGTGCCAGCAGCCAATCAGCCGGCAGCCAGGCCCAGTACTTC. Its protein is CASSQSAGSQAQYF.